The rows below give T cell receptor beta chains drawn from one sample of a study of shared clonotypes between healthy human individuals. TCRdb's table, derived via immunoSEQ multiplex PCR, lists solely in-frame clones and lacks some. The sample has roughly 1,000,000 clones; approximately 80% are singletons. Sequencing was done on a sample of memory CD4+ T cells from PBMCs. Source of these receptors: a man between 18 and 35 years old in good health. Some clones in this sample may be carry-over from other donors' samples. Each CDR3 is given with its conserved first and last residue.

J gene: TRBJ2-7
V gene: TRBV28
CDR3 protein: CASSQPWTGAYEQYF

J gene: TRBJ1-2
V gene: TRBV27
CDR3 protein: CASRIQDHDGYTF

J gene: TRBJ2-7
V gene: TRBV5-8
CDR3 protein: CASSWGTGGYYEQYF

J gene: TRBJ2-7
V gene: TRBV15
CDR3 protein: CATSRDYPSSYEQYF

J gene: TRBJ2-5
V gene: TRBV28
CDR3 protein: CASSSHFRGETQYF

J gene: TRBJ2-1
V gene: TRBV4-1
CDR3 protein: CASSQEGPSGSEHEQFF

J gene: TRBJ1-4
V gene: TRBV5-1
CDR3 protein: CASSSNPGTGQEKLFF

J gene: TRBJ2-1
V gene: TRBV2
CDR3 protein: CASRRKGQVSSYNEQFF

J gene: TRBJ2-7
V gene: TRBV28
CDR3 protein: CASSRAGGTSYEQYF

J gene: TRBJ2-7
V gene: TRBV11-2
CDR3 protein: CASSEGTGRVEQYF

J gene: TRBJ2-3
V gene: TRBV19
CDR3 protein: CASSIESGIKDTQYF

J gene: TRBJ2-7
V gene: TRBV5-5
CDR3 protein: CASRLAVAYEQYF

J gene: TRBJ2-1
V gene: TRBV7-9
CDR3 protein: CASSPPPRLAPSNEQFF

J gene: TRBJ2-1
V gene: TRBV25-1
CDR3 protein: CASTTGTSGRIAQFF

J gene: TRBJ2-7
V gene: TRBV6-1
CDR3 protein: CASMFGSLDYEQYF

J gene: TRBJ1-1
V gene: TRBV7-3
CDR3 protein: CASSPTLGAEAFF

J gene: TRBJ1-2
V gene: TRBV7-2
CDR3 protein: CASSSEGPGSNYGYTF

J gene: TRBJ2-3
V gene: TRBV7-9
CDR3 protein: CASSADRVGDTQYF

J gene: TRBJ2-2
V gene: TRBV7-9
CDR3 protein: CASSLIQGNTGELFF

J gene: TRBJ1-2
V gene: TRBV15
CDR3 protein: CATSRENFGYTF

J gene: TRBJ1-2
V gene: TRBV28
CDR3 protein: CASYRDRGDWRYGYTF

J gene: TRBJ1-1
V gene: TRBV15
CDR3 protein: CATSREELGAFF

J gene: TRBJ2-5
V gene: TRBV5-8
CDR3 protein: CASSLALTRETQYF

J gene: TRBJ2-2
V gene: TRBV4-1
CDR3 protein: CASSQEGQGANTGELFF

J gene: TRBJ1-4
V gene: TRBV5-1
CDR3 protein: CASSLVGQGGEKLFF

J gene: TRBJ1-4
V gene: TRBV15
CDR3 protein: CATSSWGRQDLTTNEKLFF

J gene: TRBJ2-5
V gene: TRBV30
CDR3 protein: CAARRASGRHIQETQYF

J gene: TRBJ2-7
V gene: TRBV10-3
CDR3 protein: CAISGAGLAYEQYF

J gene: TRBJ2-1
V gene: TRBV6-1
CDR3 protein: CASTPSSGTYNEQFF

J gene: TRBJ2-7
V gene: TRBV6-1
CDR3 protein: CASNRAGSSGEQYF

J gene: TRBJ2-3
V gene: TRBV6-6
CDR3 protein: CASSRGRSDTQYF

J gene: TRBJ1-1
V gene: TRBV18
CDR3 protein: CASSRPGGITEAFF

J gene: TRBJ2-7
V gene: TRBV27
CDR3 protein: CASRTPSGGSYEQYF

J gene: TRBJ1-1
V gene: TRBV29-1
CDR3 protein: CSVGSGNTEAFF

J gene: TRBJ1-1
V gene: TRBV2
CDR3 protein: CASTRQAVEAFF

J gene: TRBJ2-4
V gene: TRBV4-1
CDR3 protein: CASSQDLARAKNIQYF

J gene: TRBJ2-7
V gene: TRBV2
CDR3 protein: CASKPDLSGYEQYF

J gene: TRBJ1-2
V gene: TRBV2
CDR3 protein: CASTRQTYGYTF

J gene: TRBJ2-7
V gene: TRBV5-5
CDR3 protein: CASSLDGSTITYEQYF

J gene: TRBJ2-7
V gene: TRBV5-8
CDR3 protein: CASSVGRSYEQYF

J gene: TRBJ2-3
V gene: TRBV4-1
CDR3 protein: CASSQGPGRTLGTDTQYF

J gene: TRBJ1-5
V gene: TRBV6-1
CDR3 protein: CASSPMWGNQPQHF

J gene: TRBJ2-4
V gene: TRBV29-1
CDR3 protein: CSVEGLAKNIQYF

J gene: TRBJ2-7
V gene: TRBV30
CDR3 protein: CAWSRLAGLPSEQYF

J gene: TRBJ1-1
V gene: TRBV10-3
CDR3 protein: CAISVTGADTEAFF

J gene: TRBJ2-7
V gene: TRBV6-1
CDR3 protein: CASSAPSGVFHEQYF

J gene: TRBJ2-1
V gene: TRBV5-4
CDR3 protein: CASGPNSGLAYNEQFF

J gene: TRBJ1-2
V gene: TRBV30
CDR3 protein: CAWSLLGANYGYTF

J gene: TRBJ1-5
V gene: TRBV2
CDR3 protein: CASSEAGVSNQPQHF

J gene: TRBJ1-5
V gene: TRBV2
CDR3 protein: CAAKLDSNQPQHF

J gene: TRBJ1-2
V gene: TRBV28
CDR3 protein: CASSLTDGYTF

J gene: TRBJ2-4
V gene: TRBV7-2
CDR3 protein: CASSLGHPLRDF

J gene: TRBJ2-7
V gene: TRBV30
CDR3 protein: CAWRPAGAYEQYF

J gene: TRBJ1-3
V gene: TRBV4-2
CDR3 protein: CASSQARNSGNTIYF